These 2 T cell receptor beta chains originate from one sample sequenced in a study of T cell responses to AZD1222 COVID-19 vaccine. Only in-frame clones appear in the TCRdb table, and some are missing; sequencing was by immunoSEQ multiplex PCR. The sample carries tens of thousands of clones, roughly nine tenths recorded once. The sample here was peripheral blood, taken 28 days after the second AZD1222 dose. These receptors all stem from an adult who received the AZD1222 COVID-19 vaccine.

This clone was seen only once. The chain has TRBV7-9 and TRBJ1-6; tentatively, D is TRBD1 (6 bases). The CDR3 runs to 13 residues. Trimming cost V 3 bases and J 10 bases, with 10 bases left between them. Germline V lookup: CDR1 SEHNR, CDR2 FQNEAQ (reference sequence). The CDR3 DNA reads TGTGCCAGCAGCTTGGAAACAGGGTCACCCCTCCACTTT. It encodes CASSLETGSPLHF.

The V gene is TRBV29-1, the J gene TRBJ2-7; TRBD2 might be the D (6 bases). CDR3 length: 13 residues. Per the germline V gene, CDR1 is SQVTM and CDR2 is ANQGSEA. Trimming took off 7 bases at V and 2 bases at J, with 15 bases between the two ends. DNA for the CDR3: TGCAGCGCGGAAGGGACTTCCACCTACGAGCAGTACTTC. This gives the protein CSAEGTSTYEQYF.